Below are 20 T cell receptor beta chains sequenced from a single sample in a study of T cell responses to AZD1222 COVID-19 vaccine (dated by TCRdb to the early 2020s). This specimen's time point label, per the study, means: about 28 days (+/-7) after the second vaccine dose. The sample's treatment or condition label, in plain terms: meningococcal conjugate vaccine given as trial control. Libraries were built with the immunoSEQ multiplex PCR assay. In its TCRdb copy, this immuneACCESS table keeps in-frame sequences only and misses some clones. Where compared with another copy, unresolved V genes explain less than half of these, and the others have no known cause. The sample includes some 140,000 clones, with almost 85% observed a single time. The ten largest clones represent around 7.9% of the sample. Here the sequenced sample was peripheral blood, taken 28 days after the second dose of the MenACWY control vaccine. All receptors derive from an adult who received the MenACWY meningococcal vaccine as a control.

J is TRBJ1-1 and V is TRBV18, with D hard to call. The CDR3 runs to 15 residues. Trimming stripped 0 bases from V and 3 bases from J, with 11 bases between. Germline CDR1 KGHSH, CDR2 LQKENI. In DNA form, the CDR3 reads TGTGCCAGCTCACCACCGGCGGTAATGGACACTGAAGCTTTCTTT. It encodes CASSPPAVMDTEAFF.

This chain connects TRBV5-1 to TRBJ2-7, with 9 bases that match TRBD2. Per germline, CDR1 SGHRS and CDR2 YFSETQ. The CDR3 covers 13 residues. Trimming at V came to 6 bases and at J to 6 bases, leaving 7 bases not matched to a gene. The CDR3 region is CASKEVSGGEQYF. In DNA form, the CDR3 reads TGCGCCAGCAAAGAGGTTAGCGGGGGCGAGCAGTACTTC.

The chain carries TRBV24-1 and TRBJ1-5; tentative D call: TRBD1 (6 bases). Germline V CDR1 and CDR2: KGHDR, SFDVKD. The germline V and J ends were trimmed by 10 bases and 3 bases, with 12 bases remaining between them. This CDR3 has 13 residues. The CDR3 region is CATQGTLNQPQHF. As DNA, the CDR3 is TGTGCCACTCAAGGGACACTCAATCAGCCCCAGCATTTT.

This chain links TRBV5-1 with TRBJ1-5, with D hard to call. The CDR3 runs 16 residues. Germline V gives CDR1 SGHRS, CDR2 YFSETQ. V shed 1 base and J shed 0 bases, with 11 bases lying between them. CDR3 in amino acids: CASSLFPVGSNQPQHF. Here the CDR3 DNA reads TGCGCCAGCAGCTTGTTTCCTGTGGGTAGCAATCAGCCCCAGCATTTT.

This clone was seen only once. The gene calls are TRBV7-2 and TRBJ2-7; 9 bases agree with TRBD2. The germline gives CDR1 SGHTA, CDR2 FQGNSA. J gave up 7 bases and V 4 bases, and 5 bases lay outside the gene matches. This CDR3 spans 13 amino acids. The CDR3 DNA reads TGTGCCAGCAGCTCTTGGCGGGAGGGGGAGCAGTACTTC. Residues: CASSSWREGEQYF. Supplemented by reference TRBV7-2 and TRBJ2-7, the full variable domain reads GAGVSQSPSNKVTEKGKDVELRCDPISGHTALYWYRQSLGQGLEFLIYFQGNSAPDKSGLPSDRFSAERTGGSVSTLTIQRTQQEDSAVYLCASSSWREGEQYFGPGTRLTVT.

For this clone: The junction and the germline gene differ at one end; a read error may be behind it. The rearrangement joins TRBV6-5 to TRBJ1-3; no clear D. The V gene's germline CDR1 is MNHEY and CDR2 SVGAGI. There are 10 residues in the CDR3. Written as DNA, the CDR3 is TGTGCCAGCCTGGACCAGTTCCCGCTTTTT. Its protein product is CASLDQFPLF.

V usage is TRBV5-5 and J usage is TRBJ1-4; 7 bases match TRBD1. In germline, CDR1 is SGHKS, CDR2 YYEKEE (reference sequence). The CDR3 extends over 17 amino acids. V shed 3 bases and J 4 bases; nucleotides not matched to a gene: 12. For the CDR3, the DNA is TGTGCCAGCAGCTCCCTAGGGGGCAGGGGACATAATGAAAAACTGTTTTTT. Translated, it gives CASSSLGGRGHNEKLFF.

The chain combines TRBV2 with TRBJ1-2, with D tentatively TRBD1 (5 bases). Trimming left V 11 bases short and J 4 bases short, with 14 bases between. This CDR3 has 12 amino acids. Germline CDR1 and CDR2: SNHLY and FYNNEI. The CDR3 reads CAAGGQPYGYTF. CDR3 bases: TGTGCCGCCGGCGGACAACCCTATGGCTACACCTTC.

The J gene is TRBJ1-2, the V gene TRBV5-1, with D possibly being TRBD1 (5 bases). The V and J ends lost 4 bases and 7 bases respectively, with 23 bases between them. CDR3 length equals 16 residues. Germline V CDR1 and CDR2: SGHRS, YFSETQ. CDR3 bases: TGCGCCAGCAGCCCGGGTAGAGGGGCGGTGAATTCTGGCTACACCTTC. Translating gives CASSPGRGAVNSGYTF.

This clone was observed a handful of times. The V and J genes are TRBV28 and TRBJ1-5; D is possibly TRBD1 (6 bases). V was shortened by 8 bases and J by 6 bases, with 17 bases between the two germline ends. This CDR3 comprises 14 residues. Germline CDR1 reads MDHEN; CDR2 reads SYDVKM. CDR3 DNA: TGTGCCAGCGGTGGGGGGGGCGCGGTTCAGCCCCAGCATTTT. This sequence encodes CASGGGGAVQPQHF.

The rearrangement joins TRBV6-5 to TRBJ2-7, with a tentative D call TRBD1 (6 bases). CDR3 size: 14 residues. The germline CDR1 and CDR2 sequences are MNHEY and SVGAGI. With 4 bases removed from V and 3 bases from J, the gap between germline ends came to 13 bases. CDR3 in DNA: TGTGCCAGCAGTTTCCGGGACACCCACTACGAGCAGTACTTC. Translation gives CASSFRDTHYEQYF.

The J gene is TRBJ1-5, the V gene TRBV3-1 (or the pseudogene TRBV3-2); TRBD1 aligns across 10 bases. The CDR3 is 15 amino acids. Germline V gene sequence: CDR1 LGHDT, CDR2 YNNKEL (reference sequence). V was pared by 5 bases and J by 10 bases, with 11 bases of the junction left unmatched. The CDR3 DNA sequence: TGTGCCAGCAGCGAAGCCGGGACAGGGGAAAGTCCCCAGCATTTT. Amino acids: CASSEAGTGESPQHF.

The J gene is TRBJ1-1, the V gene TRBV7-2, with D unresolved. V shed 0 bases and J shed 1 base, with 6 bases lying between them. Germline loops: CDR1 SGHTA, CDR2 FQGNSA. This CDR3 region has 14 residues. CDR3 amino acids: CASSLARSNTEAFF. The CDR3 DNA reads TGTGCCAGCAGCTTAGCCAGATCGAACACTGAAGCTTTCTTT.

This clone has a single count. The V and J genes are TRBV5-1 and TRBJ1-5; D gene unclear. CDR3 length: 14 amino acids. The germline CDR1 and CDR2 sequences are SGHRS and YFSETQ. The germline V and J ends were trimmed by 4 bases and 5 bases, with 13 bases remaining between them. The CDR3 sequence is CASSPVLGDQPQHF. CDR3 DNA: TGCGCCAGCAGCCCCGTCTTGGGCGATCAGCCCCAGCATTTT.

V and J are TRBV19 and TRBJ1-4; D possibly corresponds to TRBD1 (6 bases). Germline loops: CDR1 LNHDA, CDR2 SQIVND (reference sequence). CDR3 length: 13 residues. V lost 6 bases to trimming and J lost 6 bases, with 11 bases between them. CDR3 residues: CASRGTRDEKLFF. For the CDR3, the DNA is TGTGCCAGTAGGGGGACACGGGATGAAAAACTGTTTTTT.

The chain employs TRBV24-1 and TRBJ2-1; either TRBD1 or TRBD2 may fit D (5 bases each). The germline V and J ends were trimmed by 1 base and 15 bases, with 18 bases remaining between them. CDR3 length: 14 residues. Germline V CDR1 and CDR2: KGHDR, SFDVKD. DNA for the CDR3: TGTGCCACCAGTGATTTCAACTTAGAGGGGCAGAGGTTCTTC. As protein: CATSDFNLEGQRFF.

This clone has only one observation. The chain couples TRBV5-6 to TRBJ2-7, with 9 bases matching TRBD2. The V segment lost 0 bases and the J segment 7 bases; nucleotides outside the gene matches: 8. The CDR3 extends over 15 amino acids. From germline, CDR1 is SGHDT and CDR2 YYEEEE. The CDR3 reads CASSLAVAGAGEQYF. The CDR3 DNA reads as TGTGCCAGCAGCTTGGCCGTAGCGGGAGCAGGGGAGCAGTACTTC.

The CDR3 region has the DNA TGTGCCAGCAGCTTGGGTAATCCAGTCGGAGGAACTGAAGCTTTCTTT. It is translated as CASSLGNPVGGTEAFF. V and J are TRBV13 and TRBJ1-1; no firm D call. Per the germline V gene, CDR1 is PRHDT and CDR2 is FYEKMQ (reference sequence). V gave up 3 bases and J gave up 5 bases, with 19 bases separating them. CDR3 size: 16 residues. Filled out from reference TRBV13 and TRBJ1-1, the complete variable domain reads AAGVIQSPRHLIKEKRETATLKCYPIPRHDTVYWYQQGPGQDPQFLISFYEKMQSDKGSIPDRFSAQQFSDYHSELNMSSLELGDSALYFCASSLGNPVGGTEAFFGQGTRLTVV.

For the CDR3, the DNA is TGTGCCAGCAGTTTGCTTGGGGGAATAGGAGGGAGCAATCAGCCCCAGCATTTT. This codes for CASSLLGGIGGSNQPQHF. The genes are TRBV28 and TRBJ1-5, with a tentative D call TRBD1 (5 bases). The length of the CDR3 is 18 residues. With 3 bases removed from V and 1 base from J, the gap between germline ends came to 19 bases. CDR1 and CDR2 from the germline V gene are MDHEN and SYDVKM.

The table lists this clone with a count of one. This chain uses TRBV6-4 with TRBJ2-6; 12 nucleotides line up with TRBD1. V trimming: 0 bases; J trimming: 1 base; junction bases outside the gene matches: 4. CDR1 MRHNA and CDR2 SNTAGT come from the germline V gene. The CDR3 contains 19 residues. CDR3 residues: CASSDSRDRGLSGANVLTF. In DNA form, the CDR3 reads TGTGCCAGCAGTGACTCCAGGGACAGGGGGCTTTCTGGGGCCAACGTCCTGACTTTC.